A selection of T cell receptor beta chains follows, all from one sample in a study of graft-versus-host responses after intestinal transplantation. Here immunoSEQ multiplex PCR was the method, and the copy in TCRdb shows in-frame clones only, minus some. The data hold 10,000 or so clones, with around 94% observed a single time. Source: PBMCs, taken 8 days after intestinal transplant. All receptors come from a human patient who received an intestinal transplant, so some T cells may come from the graft donor. CDR3s include the opening cysteine and the closing phenylalanine or tryptophan. The D gene is left open where the match is weak. Clone size is shown for a subset of rows, as once, few, many or a class of expanded clone.

abundance: NA
v_gene: TRBV18
d_gene: NA
j_gene: TRBJ2-5
CDR3aa: CASSPRGETQYF
CDR3nt: TGTGCCAGCTCACCCCGGGGAGAGACCCAGTACTTC

abundance: once
v_gene: TRBV7-2
d_gene: NA
j_gene: TRBJ2-5
CDR3aa: CASGGRETQYF
CDR3nt: TGTGCCAGCGGTGGTAGGGAGACCCAGTACTTC

abundance: few
v_gene: TRBV10-3
d_gene: TRBD2
j_gene: TRBJ2-2
CDR3aa: CAIGASLGLREGTGELFF
CDR3nt: TGTGCCATCGGGGCTTCACTGGGACTACGGGAGGGCACCGGGGAGCTGTTTTTT

abundance: NA
v_gene: TRBV7-9
d_gene: TRBD1
j_gene: TRBJ1-1
CDR3aa: CASSFSTGADAEAFF
CDR3nt: TGTGCCAGCAGCTTCTCGACAGGGGCAGACGCTGAAGCTTTCTTT

abundance: NA
v_gene: TRBV9
d_gene: TRBD2
j_gene: TRBJ2-1
CDR3aa: CASSARWLAGVVEQFF
CDR3nt: TGTGCCAGCAGCGCGAGGTGGCTAGCGGGAGTGGTTGAGCAGTTCTTC

abundance: NA
v_gene: TRBV30
d_gene: NA
j_gene: TRBJ1-5
CDR3aa: CAWSVQDNQPQHF
CDR3nt: TGTGCCTGGAGTGTACAGGACAATCAGCCCCAGCATTTT

abundance: NA
v_gene: TRBV6-5
d_gene: NA
j_gene: TRBJ2-3
CDR3aa: CASSSYSDTQYF
CDR3nt: TGTGCCAGCAGTTCGTACTCAGATACGCAGTATTTT

abundance: NA
v_gene: TRBV6-6
d_gene: TRBD2
j_gene: TRBJ2-3
CDR3aa: CATAGGGEYF
CDR3nt: TGTGCCACCGCCGGCGGGGGGGAGTATTTT

abundance: once
v_gene: TRBV4-1
d_gene: NA
j_gene: TRBJ1-2
CDR3aa: CASSNPPQNRKTYGYTF
CDR3nt: TGCGCCAGCAGCAACCCCCCCCAGAACCGAAAGACCTATGGCTACACCTTC

abundance: NA
v_gene: TRBV27
d_gene: TRBD2
j_gene: TRBJ2-3
CDR3aa: CACSSPGLAIDTQYF
CDR3nt: TGTGCCTGCAGTTCCCCCGGACTAGCGATAGATACGCAGTATTTT

abundance: NA
v_gene: TRBV5-1
d_gene: TRBD2
j_gene: TRBJ2-1
CDR3aa: CASSLEPSGHNEQFF
CDR3nt: TGCGCCAGCAGCTTGGAGCCTAGCGGGCACAATGAGCAGTTCTTC

abundance: NA
v_gene: TRBV5-6
d_gene: TRBD1
j_gene: TRBJ2-6
CDR3aa: CASSLQGVLANVLTF
CDR3nt: TGTGCCAGCAGCTTACAGGGGGTCTTGGCCAACGTCCTGACTTTC

abundance: NA
v_gene: TRBV4-1
d_gene: TRBD2
j_gene: TRBJ2-3
CDR3aa: CASSEKAGGPEDTQYF
CDR3nt: TGCGCCAGCAGCGAAAAAGCGGGGGGGCCCGAAGATACGCAGTATTTT

abundance: NA
v_gene: TRBV15
d_gene: NA
j_gene: TRBJ2-7
CDR3aa: CATSPTTGSSYEQYF
CDR3nt: TGTGCCACCAGCCCCACTACGGGAAGCTCCTACGAGCAGTACTTC

abundance: once
v_gene: TRBV7-6
d_gene: NA
j_gene: TRBJ1-6
CDR3aa: CASSSLQGQPYSPLHF
CDR3nt: TGTGCCAGCAGCTCCCTACAGGGCCAACCTTATTCACCCCTCCACTTT

abundance: NA
v_gene: TRBV6-5
d_gene: NA
j_gene: TRBJ2-2
CDR3aa: CASNSPAGELFF
CDR3nt: TGTGCCAGCAACTCCCCAGCCGGGGAGCTGTTTTTT

abundance: NA
v_gene: TRBV27
d_gene: TRBD1
j_gene: TRBJ1-1
CDR3aa: CASRRDRDRLGVTEAFF
CDR3nt: TGTGCCAGCAGACGTGACAGGGACCGCTTGGGAGTGACTGAAGCTTTCTTT

abundance: once
v_gene: TRBV5-4
d_gene: NA
j_gene: TRBJ1-5
CDR3aa: CASSPRPGSGQPQHF
CDR3nt: TGTGCCAGCAGCCCCCGGCCAGGGTCGGGTCAGCCCCAGCATTTT

abundance: NA
v_gene: TRBV4-1
d_gene: TRBD1
j_gene: TRBJ2-1
CDR3aa: CASSQLGRGGPYNEQFF
CDR3nt: TGCGCCAGCAGCCAATTAGGAAGAGGGGGCCCCTACAATGAGCAGTTCTTC

abundance: NA
v_gene: TRBV7-2
d_gene: NA
j_gene: TRBJ2-5
CDR3aa: CASSHPGYQETQYF
CDR3nt: TGTGCCAGCAGCCATCCGGGGTACCAAGAGACCCAGTACTTC

abundance: once
v_gene: TRBV11-2
d_gene: NA
j_gene: TRBJ2-5
CDR3aa: CASSLKTSVGETQYF
CDR3nt: TGTGCCAGCAGCTTAAAGACTAGTGTCGGAGAGACCCAGTACTTC

abundance: NA
v_gene: TRBV7-8
d_gene: TRBD1
j_gene: TRBJ2-5
CDR3aa: CASSPTTGVYQETQYF
CDR3nt: TGTGCCAGCAGCCCCACGACAGGGGTGTACCAAGAGACCCAGTACTTC

abundance: few
v_gene: TRBV28
d_gene: NA
j_gene: TRBJ1-2
CDR3aa: CASNQGYVGYGYTF
CDR3nt: TGTGCCAGCAACCAGGGTTATGTTGGCTATGGCTACACCTTC

abundance: NA
v_gene: TRBV15
d_gene: TRBD2
j_gene: TRBJ2-5
CDR3aa: CATSNPTSGDQETQYF
CDR3nt: TGTGCCACCAGCAATCCCACTAGCGGGGACCAAGAGACCCAGTACTTC

abundance: NA
v_gene: TRBV28
d_gene: NA
j_gene: TRBJ2-2
CDR3aa: CASSSADYRSTGELFF
CDR3nt: TGTGCCAGCAGTTCGGCGGATTACCGTTCTACCGGGGAGCTGTTTTTT

abundance: NA
v_gene: TRBV2
d_gene: TRBD1
j_gene: TRBJ1-2
CDR3aa: CAPTPGQGVDGYTF
CDR3nt: TGTGCCCCCACGCCCGGACAGGGGGTAGATGGCTACACCTTC

abundance: NA
v_gene: TRBV21-1
d_gene: NA
j_gene: TRBJ1-2
CDR3aa: CASSLDRGCGYTF
CDR3nt: TGTGCCAGCAGCCTCGACAGGGGTTGTGGCTACACCTTC

abundance: NA
v_gene: TRBV7-3
d_gene: NA
j_gene: TRBJ1-2
CDR3aa: CASSIDGNYGYTF
CDR3nt: TGTGCCAGCAGCATAGATGGGAACTATGGCTACACCTTC

abundance: NA
v_gene: TRBV5-1
d_gene: NA
j_gene: TRBJ1-4
CDR3aa: CASSLVQQQHNEKLFF
CDR3nt: TGCGCCAGCAGCTTGGTTCAGCAGCAACACAATGAAAAACTGTTTTTT

abundance: NA
v_gene: TRBV15
d_gene: TRBD1
j_gene: TRBJ2-7
CDR3aa: CATSERDRARGEQYF
CDR3nt: TGTGCCACCAGCGAGAGAGACAGGGCAAGAGGCGAGCAGTACTTC

abundance: once
v_gene: TRBV5-1
d_gene: NA
j_gene: TRBJ2-3
CDR3aa: CASRFSTDTQYF
CDR3nt: TGCGCCAGCAGGTTCAGCACAGATACGCAGTATTTT

abundance: NA
v_gene: TRBV27
d_gene: NA
j_gene: TRBJ2-3
CDR3aa: CASSPGSTDTQYF
CDR3nt: TGTGCCAGCAGTCCGGGGAGCACAGATACGCAGTATTTT

abundance: NA
v_gene: TRBV2
d_gene: NA
j_gene: TRBJ1-5
CDR3aa: CASTEGGSLQPQHF
CDR3nt: TGTGCCAGCACCGAGGGAGGGTCTTTGCAGCCCCAGCATTTT

abundance: NA
v_gene: TRBV7-9
d_gene: TRBD1
j_gene: TRBJ1-2
CDR3aa: CASSIGTGEGYTF
CDR3nt: TGTGCCAGCAGCATAGGGACAGGGGAAGGCTACACCTTC

abundance: NA
v_gene: TRBV2
d_gene: NA
j_gene: TRBJ1-1
CDR3aa: CASRRDRMNTEAFF
CDR3nt: TGTGCCAGCAGACGGGACCGCATGAACACTGAAGCTTTCTTT

abundance: NA
v_gene: TRBV7-9
d_gene: TRBD2
j_gene: TRBJ2-5
CDR3aa: CASSLVREGETQYF
CDR3nt: TGTGCCAGCAGCTTAGTCCGGGAGGGTGAGACCCAGTACTTC

abundance: NA
v_gene: TRBV4-2
d_gene: NA
j_gene: TRBJ1-1
CDR3aa: CASSHNLNTEAFF
CDR3nt: TGTGCCAGCAGCCACAATTTGAACACTGAAGCTTTCTTT

abundance: NA
v_gene: TRBV4-2
d_gene: TRBD2
j_gene: TRBJ2-5
CDR3aa: CASSQDATSGMLQETQYF
CDR3nt: TGTGCCAGCAGCCAAGATGCTACTAGCGGGATGCTACAAGAGACCCAGTACTTC

abundance: NA
v_gene: TRBV6-5
d_gene: TRBD1
j_gene: TRBJ1-1
CDR3aa: CASSWDRNTEAFF
CDR3nt: TGTGCCAGCAGTTGGGACAGGAACACTGAAGCTTTCTTT

abundance: NA
v_gene: TRBV6-1
d_gene: NA
j_gene: TRBJ1-4
CDR3aa: CASTSAKGNEKLFF
CDR3nt: TGTGCCAGCACCTCAGCGAAGGGTAATGAAAAACTGTTTTTT

abundance: NA
v_gene: TRBV5-1
d_gene: NA
j_gene: TRBJ1-1
CDR3aa: CASSLSERTLKGF
CDR3nt: TGCGCCAGCAGCCTCTCAGAAAGAACGTTGAAGGGATTT

abundance: once
v_gene: TRBV5-1
d_gene: NA
j_gene: TRBJ2-7
CDR3aa: CASSLAGFGYEQYF
CDR3nt: TGCGCCAGCAGCTTGGCGGGGTTCGGATACGAGCAGTACTTC

abundance: NA
v_gene: TRBV19
d_gene: NA
j_gene: TRBJ1-1
CDR3aa: CASSVSLGGGPHWAFF
CDR3nt: TGTGCCAGTAGTGTTTCCCTGGGAGGAGGCCCCCATTGGGCTTTCTTT

abundance: NA
v_gene: TRBV27
d_gene: NA
j_gene: TRBJ2-7
CDR3aa: CASSFGAGTSYEQYF
CDR3nt: NA

abundance: NA
v_gene: TRBV28
d_gene: NA
j_gene: TRBJ1-5
CDR3aa: CASSLRPYSNQPQHF
CDR3nt: TGTGCCAGCAGTCTGAGGCCCTATAGCAATCAGCCCCAGCATTTT

abundance: NA
v_gene: TRBV19
d_gene: NA
j_gene: TRBJ2-5
CDR3aa: CASTSRRQEETQYF
CDR3nt: TGTGCCAGTACCTCCAGGCGGCAGGAAGAGACCCAGTACTTC

abundance: NA
v_gene: TRBV4-1
d_gene: NA
j_gene: TRBJ2-5
CDR3aa: CASSQSGLSQETQYF
CDR3nt: TGCGCCAGCAGCCAATCGGGGCTTTCCCAAGAGACCCAGTACTTC

abundance: NA
v_gene: TRBV7-6
d_gene: TRBD2
j_gene: TRBJ2-7
CDR3aa: CASSLGGLVYEQYF
CDR3nt: TGTGCCAGCAGCTTAGGGGGACTAGTCTACGAGCAGTACTTC

abundance: NA
v_gene: TRBV28
d_gene: TRBD2
j_gene: TRBJ2-2
CDR3aa: CASSLRLAGGPNTGELFF
CDR3nt: TGTGCCAGCAGTTTGAGGCTAGCGGGGGGGCCGAACACCGGGGAGCTGTTTTTT

abundance: NA
v_gene: TRBV27
d_gene: TRBD1
j_gene: TRBJ2-7
CDR3aa: CASSATGAYEQYF
CDR3nt: TGTGCCAGCAGTGCGACAGGGGCCTACGAGCAGTACTTC

abundance: NA
v_gene: TRBV27
d_gene: TRBD2
j_gene: TRBJ2-7
CDR3aa: CASSLAGGYEQYF
CDR3nt: TGTGCCAGCAGTTTAGCGGGAGGATACGAGCAGTACTTC

abundance: NA
v_gene: TRBV6-6
d_gene: NA
j_gene: TRBJ2-5
CDR3aa: CASSRSGNQETQYF
CDR3nt: TGTGCCAGCAGCCGCTCGGGGAACCAAGAGACCCAGTACTTC

abundance: NA
v_gene: TRBV28
d_gene: NA
j_gene: TRBJ1-4
CDR3aa: CASVSGVSNEKLFF
CDR3nt: TGTGCCAGCGTCTCGGGAGTTAGTAATGAAAAACTGTTTTTT

abundance: NA
v_gene: TRBV9
d_gene: NA
j_gene: TRBJ2-5
CDR3aa: CASTPSQWIGQTQYF
CDR3nt: TGTGCCAGCACCCCCTCCCAGTGGATCGGACAGACCCAGTACTTC

abundance: NA
v_gene: TRBV28
d_gene: TRBD2
j_gene: TRBJ2-3
CDR3aa: CASSWTPGTSGVADTQYF
CDR3nt: TGTGCCAGCAGTTGGACTCCCGGGACTAGCGGAGTTGCAGATACGCAGTATTTT

abundance: NA
v_gene: TRBV21-1
d_gene: NA
j_gene: TRBJ2-7
CDR3aa: CASSKDKRLGYEQYF
CDR3nt: TGTGCCAGCAGCAAAGACAAGAGACTAGGCTACGAGCAGTACTTC

abundance: NA
v_gene: TRBV29-1
d_gene: NA
j_gene: TRBJ1-1
CDR3aa: CSVEAGRGFTEAFF
CDR3nt: TGCAGCGTTGAGGCCGGACGAGGCTTCACTGAAGCTTTCTTT

abundance: NA
v_gene: TRBV27
d_gene: NA
j_gene: TRBJ2-1
CDR3aa: CASSGASYNEQFF
CDR3nt: TGTGCCAGCAGCGGGGCTTCCTACAATGAGCAGTTCTTC